What follows describes a single T cell receptor beta chain. Its specificity is not known. This record belongs to a study of T cell responses to AZD1222 COVID-19 vaccine. Study summary: Second-dose schedules of about 4 or about 12 weeks were combined.

Unmatched junction bases numbered 5, after V lost 2 bases and J lost 0 bases. The CDR3 covers 17 residues. Germline-derived CDR1 and CDR2 are MNHEY and SVGEGT. Whole-study findings and limits: Mapped onto spike, vaccine-associated CD4 TCRs spanned it and were dominant at 160-218 and 743-854. Targets within unmutated variant regions were reportedly found for nearly half of spike-specific TCRs.

The protocol was immunoSEQ multiplex PCR, while the TCRdb copy is restricted to in-frame clones and leaves out a portion. The table has around 120,000 clones, around 95% seen once; the top ten hold approximately 2.2%. The receptor comes from an adult in good health. Sequencing was performed on peripheral blood, taken on day 0 of AZD1222 vaccination. The chain joins TRBV6-2 or TRBV6-3 to TRBJ1-5; 9 bases are a match to TRBD1. DNA of the CDR3: TGTGCCAGCAGTTACGGGGACAGGGCGACTAGCAATCAGCCCCAGCATTTT. Its translation is CASSYGDRATSNQPQHF.